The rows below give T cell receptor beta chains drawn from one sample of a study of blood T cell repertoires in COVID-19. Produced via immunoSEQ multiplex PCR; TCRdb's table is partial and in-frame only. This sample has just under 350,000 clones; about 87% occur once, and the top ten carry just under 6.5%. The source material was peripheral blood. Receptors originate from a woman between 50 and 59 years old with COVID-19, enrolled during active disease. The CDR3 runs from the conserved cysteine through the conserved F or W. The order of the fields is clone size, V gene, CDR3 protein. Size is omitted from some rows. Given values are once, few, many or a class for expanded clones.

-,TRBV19,CASSKHEMNTEAFF
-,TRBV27,CASTPGGAGGYGYTF
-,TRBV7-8,CASSVAGVENEQFF
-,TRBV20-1,CSASPVTPLAGRRDEQYF
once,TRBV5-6,CASSLGQGGDQPQHF
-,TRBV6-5,CASSYGARYGYTF
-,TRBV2,CASSEGYEQYF
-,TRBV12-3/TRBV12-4,CASSDRVFGYTF
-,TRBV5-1,CASSLIPGTGGLGANTEAFF
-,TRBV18,CASSPRTGGPLRSYNEQFF
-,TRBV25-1,CASSDPPGGNSGNTIYF
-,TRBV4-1,CASKQPGLRDSPLHF
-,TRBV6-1,CASSSSTNYGYTF
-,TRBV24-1,CATSDWTSGRARNEQFF
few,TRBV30,CAWSAFGVGGYGYTF
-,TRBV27,CASRLGGSYEQYF
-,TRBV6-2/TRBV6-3,CASSRQGAGNQPQHF
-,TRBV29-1,CSVEDPGTGGRNEQFF
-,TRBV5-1,CASSWDSDQPQHF
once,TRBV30,CAWRPENYGYTF
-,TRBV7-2,CASSLGRGRGETQYF
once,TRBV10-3,CAISSGLVEWKNEQFF
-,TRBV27,CASKKGADTQYF
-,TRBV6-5,CASSYGRGGVHNEQFF
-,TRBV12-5,CASGLGQGNTEAFF
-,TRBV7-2,CASRKAGGDTQYF
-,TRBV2,CASMMRGQENTEAFF
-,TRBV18,CASSPTIDGRDF
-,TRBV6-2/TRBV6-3,CASSYSTSGQGTYNEQFF
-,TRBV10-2,CASSFTGSNQPQHF
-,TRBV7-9,CASSPEGAWEQFF
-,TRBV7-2,CASSLEWTATYEQYF
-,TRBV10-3,CAISYGTSGVQETQYF
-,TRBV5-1,CASSLASGSGEQYF
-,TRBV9,CASSVGEIGTGETEAFF
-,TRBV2,CASSAGLAGYEQYF
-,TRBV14,CASSPGMHSGAFF
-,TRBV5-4,CASSPTSGRSNEQFF
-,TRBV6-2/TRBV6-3,CASSYRTSGRPSSYNEQFF
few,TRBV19,CASSIARGEAFF
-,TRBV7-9,CASRRGLGQVQLNEKLFF
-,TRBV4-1,CASSPLAGGPEQYF
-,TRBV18,CASSPQGLTSHEQYF
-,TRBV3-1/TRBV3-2,CASSPFRDRAREQYF
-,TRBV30,CAWRDSGHRNTEAFF
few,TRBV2,CASCPLRSGRAATDTQYF
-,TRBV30,CAWRTRDIPNEKLFF
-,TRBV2,CASGGDSSSYEQYF
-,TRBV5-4,CASMSSAGAYNEQFF
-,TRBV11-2,CASSYDDRGTEAFF
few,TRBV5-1,CASSLEMGTGFFEQFF
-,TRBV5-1,CASSLPLQGAGTEAFF
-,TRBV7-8,CASSLASGQGSYEQYF
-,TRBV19,CASSIQKDYSNEQFF
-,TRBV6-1,CASSEVVPEYTQYF
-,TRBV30,CASDEGLGQPQHF
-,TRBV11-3,CASSQSRGYGYTF
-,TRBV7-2,CASSLHTGLIPNEQFF
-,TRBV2,CASSVNRGAGQYF
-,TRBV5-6,CASSSKIRDRREKLFF